This T cell receptor beta chain derives from a study of patients and donors after allogeneic stem cell transplantation. Each CDR3 protein is one row after TCRdb ran MiXCR on the RT-PCR reads. Of about 160,000 distinct CDR3 sequences in the sample, roughly 35% were seen once. Unmatched junction bases numbered 9, after V lost 5 bases and J lost 7 bases. There are 15 residues in the CDR3. In this sample, this clonotype turned up a few times. The clonotype originates from a human donor who was either an allogeneic HSCT recipient or a stem cell or donor lymphocyte infusion donor (not recorded which). It is not recorded whose cells these are; they may come from a transplant donor. Sequencing was carried out using blood, either unsorted or a sorted T cell fraction (not recorded which). The V gene is TRBV12-3 or TRBV12-4, the J gene TRBJ2-5; 11 nucleotides agree with TRBD1. The CDR3 spells CASSAPDRGPGTQYF. CDR3 bases: TGTGCCAGCAGTGCGCCGGACAGGGGGCCGGGGACCCAGTACTTC.